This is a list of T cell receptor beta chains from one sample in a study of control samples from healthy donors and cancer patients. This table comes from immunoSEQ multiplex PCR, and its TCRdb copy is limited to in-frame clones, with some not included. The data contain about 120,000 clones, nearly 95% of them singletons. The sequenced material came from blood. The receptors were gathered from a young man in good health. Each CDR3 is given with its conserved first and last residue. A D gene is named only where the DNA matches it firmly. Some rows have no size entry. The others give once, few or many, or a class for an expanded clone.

TGCGCCAGCAGCACGGAACCGAACACTGAAGCTTTCTTT	CASSTEPNTEAFF	.	TRBV5-1	TRBJ1-1	once
TGTGCCAGCACAGAAAACCCTTACTACAATGAGCAGTTCTTC	CASTENPYYNEQFF	.	TRBV6-5	TRBJ2-1	.
TGCGCCAGCAGCTCCGGGGTAGCCGGGGAGCTGTTTTTT	CASSSGVAGELFF	.	TRBV5-1	TRBJ2-2	.
TGTGCCAGCAGCCAGAGCCTCGGACAGTCTAGCACAGATACGCAGTATTTT	CASSQSLGQSSTDTQYF	.	TRBV6-2/TRBV6-3	TRBJ2-3	.
TGTGCTAGTGGCCCCGTACGGTACACCGGGGAGCTGTTTTTT	CASGPVRYTGELFF	.	TRBV12-5	TRBJ2-2	.
TGCGCCAGCAGCCACGATGGATTTTTCGGCACAGATACGCAGTATTTT	CASSHDGFFGTDTQYF	.	TRBV4-1	TRBJ2-3	.
TGCGCCAGCAGCAAACAGAGCTCTGGAAACACCATATATTTT	CASSKQSSGNTIYF	.	TRBV5-1	TRBJ1-3	.
TGTGCCAGCAGCTTAGGCGGGGGTACGTACGAGCAGTACTTC	CASSLGGGTYEQYF	TRBD2	TRBV11-3	TRBJ2-7	.
TGTGCCAGCAGCTTGGACAGCTTGAACACCGGGGAGCTGTTTTTT	CASSLDSLNTGELFF	.	TRBV5-6	TRBJ2-2	.
TGTGCCAGCAGCTTAGGGAACTCCTACGAGCAGTACTTC	CASSLGNSYEQYF	.	TRBV7-9	TRBJ2-7	few
TGTGCCAGCAGCGTAGCCCACGTGGACTCCTACAATGAGCAGTTCTTC	CASSVAHVDSYNEQFF	.	TRBV9	TRBJ2-1	once
TGTGCCAGCAGCCAAGATAGGGGAGGTACTGAAGCTTTCTTT	CASSQDRGGTEAFF	.	TRBV3-1/TRBV3-2	TRBJ1-1	.
TGTGCCAGCTCACCCGGGAACCAACTATATGGCTACACCTTC	CASSPGNQLYGYTF	.	TRBV18	TRBJ1-2	.
TGCGCCAGCAGCTTGGCCGTTCCCAACGGGACGGAGACCCAGTACTTC	CASSLAVPNGTETQYF	.	TRBV5-1	TRBJ2-5	once
TGTGCCAGCAGCTTAGCTCCGGGGCGGAACAATGAGCAGTTCTTC	CASSLAPGRNNEQFF	.	TRBV11-3	TRBJ2-1	once
TGCGCCAGCAGCTTCGACAGGGGAGTAGAAAATGAAAAACTGTTTTTT	CASSFDRGVENEKLFF	TRBD1	TRBV5-1	TRBJ1-4	.
TGTGCCAGCAGTTATGTGGCCTCCTATGGCTACACCTTC	CASSYVASYGYTF	.	TRBV6-6	TRBJ1-2	.
TGTGCCAGCAGTCCTCTGGTAGGGACTGAAGCTTTCTTT	CASSPLVGTEAFF	.	TRBV27	TRBJ1-1	many
TGTGCCACCAGTGAGCGGCAGGGAAGAAACTATGGCTACACCTTC	CATSERQGRNYGYTF	.	TRBV24-1	TRBJ1-2	.
TGTGCCAGCAGCTTGAGGTTTCTGCAAAACACAGATACGCAGTATTTT	CASSLRFLQNTDTQYF	.	TRBV5-5	TRBJ2-3	once
TGCGCCAGCAGCTTGGCGGTAGGAAGAGCAAGCCAAGAGACCCAGTACTTC	CASSLAVGRASQETQYF	.	TRBV5-1	TRBJ2-5	.
TGTGCCAGCAGCGAGTCTAGGTCCCCACTCGAGCAGTACTTC	CASSESRSPLEQYF	.	TRBV14	TRBJ2-7	few
TGTGCCAGCAGCGTAGTCCCGGAAACTGAAGCTTTCTTT	CASSVVPETEAFF	.	TRBV9	TRBJ1-1	.
TGTGCCTCCTACGGTCGGGACGGGGACAATTCACCCCTCCACTTT	CASYGRDGDNSPLHF	.	TRBV19	TRBJ1-6	few
TGTGCCAGCAGCCAAGATCCGGGGGTCCCCTACGAGCAGTACTTC	CASSQDPGVPYEQYF	.	TRBV3-1/TRBV3-2	TRBJ2-7	.
TGTGCCAGCAGTGAATTCACGGGGCCCATGATGGATGAGCAGTTCTTC	CASSEFTGPMMDEQFF	.	TRBV6-1	TRBJ2-1	.
TGTGCCAGCAGCGTAGTGGGACAGGGTCCTACCGGGGAGCTGTTTTTT	CASSVVGQGPTGELFF	TRBD1	TRBV9	TRBJ2-2	.
TGTGCCAGCAGCCGGGGGGCCTCCTACGAGCAGTACTTC	CASSRGASYEQYF	.	TRBV3-1/TRBV3-2	TRBJ2-7	.
TGTGCCTGGAGTGTACCCCTCGTGAAGAGCAATGAGCAGTTCTTC	CAWSVPLVKSNEQFF	.	TRBV30	TRBJ2-1	.
TGTGCCAGCAATCCCTCGCTGGGGGCCGGGGAGCTGTTTTTT	CASNPSLGAGELFF	.	TRBV6-5	TRBJ2-2	.
TGTGCTAGCGCGGGACACTCTGAAGCTTTCTTT	CASAGHSEAFF	.	TRBV12-5	TRBJ1-1	.
TGTGCCAGCAGCTTAGTAGCAGACTATAATGAAAAACTGTTTTTT	CASSLVADYNEKLFF	.	TRBV7-6	TRBJ1-4	.
TGTGCCAGTAGTCCGTCGCAGGGGGGAGATACGCAGTATTTT	CASSPSQGGDTQYF	.	TRBV19	TRBJ2-3	.
TGTGCCAGCAATAGACTAGCGGGGGGGCTTGGCACAGATACGCAGTATTTT	CASNRLAGGLGTDTQYF	TRBD2	TRBV27	TRBJ2-3	.
TGCGCCAGCAGCGGGGGGACAGCCGCTAACACTGAAGCTTTCTTT	CASSGGTAANTEAFF	TRBD1	TRBV5-1	TRBJ1-1	.
TGTGCCAGCAGCTTCAACAGGGTCGACTACACCTTC	CASSFNRVDYTF	.	TRBV7-8	TRBJ1-2	.
TGTGCCAGCAGCCAGAACAACCAGGGCTACGAGCAGTACTTC	CASSQNNQGYEQYF	.	TRBV3-1/TRBV3-2	TRBJ2-7	.
TGTGCCAGCAGCTCCAGGGGCAGCTACTACGAGCAGTACTTC	CASSSRGSYYEQYF	.	TRBV7-9	TRBJ2-7	.
TGTGCCAGCAGTTACGGGGAGACCCAGTACTTC	CASSYGETQYF	.	TRBV6-5	TRBJ2-5	.
TGTGCCAGCAGTTCCGCCCGGGACACCATATATTTT	CASSSARDTIYF	.	TRBV28	TRBJ1-3	.
TGTGCCAGCAGTTTAGGGCTAGGGGCTGAAGCTTTCTTT	CASSLGLGAEAFF	.	TRBV27	TRBJ1-1	.
TGTGCCAGCAGCGCCGGACAGGGGAGTTTTGGCTACACCTTC	CASSAGQGSFGYTF	TRBD1	TRBV11-2	TRBJ1-2	.
TGTGCCAGTAGCACCTGGGGGGACACCGGGGAGCTGTTTTTT	CASSTWGDTGELFF	.	TRBV19	TRBJ2-2	few
TGTGCCAGCAGTTTAGGAGGGACAACTGGAAACACCATATATTTT	CASSLGGTTGNTIYF	.	TRBV28	TRBJ1-3	.
TGTGCCTGGAGTGTACGCAGGGCCACAGATACGCAGTATTTT	CAWSVRRATDTQYF	.	TRBV30	TRBJ2-3	.
TGTGCCAGCAACCACGGGGGAAGTAGGGAAGCCCAGTACTTC	CASNHGGSREAQYF	.	TRBV7-2	TRBJ2-5	once
TGTGCCAGCAGTGACGCGAGCACAGATACGCAGTATTTT	CASSDASTDTQYF	.	TRBV2	TRBJ2-3	.
TGCGCCAGCAGTTGGACAGTTAACACTGAAGCTTTCTTT	CASSWTVNTEAFF	.	TRBV5-1	TRBJ1-1	.
TGTGCCAGCAGTGTGGCTGGGTTTCATGGCTACACCTTC	CASSVAGFHGYTF	.	TRBV2	TRBJ1-2	.
TGCGCCAGCAGCCCGATGGAGGACAGCCATGGCTACACCTTC	CASSPMEDSHGYTF	.	TRBV4-1	TRBJ1-2	.
TGTGCCAGCAGCACCTTCGGGGGTGGTGCCTATGGCTACACCTTC	CASSTFGGGAYGYTF	.	TRBV6-5	TRBJ1-2	.